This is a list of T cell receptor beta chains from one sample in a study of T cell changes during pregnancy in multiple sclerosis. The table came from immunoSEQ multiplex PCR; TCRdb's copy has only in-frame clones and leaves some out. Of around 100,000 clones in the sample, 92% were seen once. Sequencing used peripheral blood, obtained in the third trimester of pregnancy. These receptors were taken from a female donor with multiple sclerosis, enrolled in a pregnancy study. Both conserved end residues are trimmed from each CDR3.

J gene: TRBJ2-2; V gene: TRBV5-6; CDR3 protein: ASSLGQQSNTGELF
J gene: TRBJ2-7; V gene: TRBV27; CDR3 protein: ASSLLGTGKSYEQY
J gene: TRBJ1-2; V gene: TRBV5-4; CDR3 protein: ASSFGGVGQGVGGYT
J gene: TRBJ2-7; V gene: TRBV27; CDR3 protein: ASSSQVMAYEQY
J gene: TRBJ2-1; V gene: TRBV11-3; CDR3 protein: ASSQGTSGYNEQF
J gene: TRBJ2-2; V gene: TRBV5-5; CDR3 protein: ASSSQQGTGELF
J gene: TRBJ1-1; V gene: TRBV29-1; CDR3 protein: SVGNRQNLNTEAF
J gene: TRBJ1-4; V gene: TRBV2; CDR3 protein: ASSEKAGGSNEKLF
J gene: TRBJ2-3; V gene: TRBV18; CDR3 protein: ASSPPGTSIQDTQY
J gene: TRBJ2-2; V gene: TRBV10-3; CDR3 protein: AISGTSGTVNTGELF
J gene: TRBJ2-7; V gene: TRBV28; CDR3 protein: ASSPPLAGGGEQY
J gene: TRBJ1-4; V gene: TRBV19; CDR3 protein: ASAGTAETNEKLF
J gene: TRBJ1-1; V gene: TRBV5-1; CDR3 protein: ASSFSIGGEAF
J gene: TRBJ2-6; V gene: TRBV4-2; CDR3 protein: ASSRRHSGANVLT
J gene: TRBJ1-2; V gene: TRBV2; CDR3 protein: ASSPPQEGYGYT
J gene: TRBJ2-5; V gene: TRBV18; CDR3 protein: ASSPPVERETQY
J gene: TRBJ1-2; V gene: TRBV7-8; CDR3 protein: ASSLETGARLNYGYT
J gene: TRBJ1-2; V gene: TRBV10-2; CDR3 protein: ASSESTGNYGYT
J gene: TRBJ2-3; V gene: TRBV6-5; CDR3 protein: ASSYGAASTDTQY
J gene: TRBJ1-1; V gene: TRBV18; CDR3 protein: ASSGFGGNTEAF
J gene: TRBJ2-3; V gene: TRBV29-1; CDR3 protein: SVVGREFADTQY
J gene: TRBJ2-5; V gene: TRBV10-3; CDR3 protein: AISGDGGQETQY
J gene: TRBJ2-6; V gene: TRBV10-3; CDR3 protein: AISELRTVRSGANVLT
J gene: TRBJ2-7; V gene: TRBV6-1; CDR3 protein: ASSSRLAGSYEQY
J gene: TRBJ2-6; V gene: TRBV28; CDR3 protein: ASSTAGGANVLT
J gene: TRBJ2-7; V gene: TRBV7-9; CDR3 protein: ASSLGGSAYEQY
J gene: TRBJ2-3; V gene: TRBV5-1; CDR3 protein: ASSLTPNPGLSSDTQY
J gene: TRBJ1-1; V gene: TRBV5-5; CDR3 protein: ASSRTTGYTEAF
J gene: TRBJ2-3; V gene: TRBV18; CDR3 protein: ASSPESDTQY
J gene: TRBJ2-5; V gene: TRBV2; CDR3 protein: ASRENQETQY
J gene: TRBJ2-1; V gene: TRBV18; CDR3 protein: ASSPGLAGGWEQF
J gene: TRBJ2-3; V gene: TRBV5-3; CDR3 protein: ARSLRRTSGGPTSTDTQY
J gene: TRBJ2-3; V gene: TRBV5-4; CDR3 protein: ASSPGQGRDTQY
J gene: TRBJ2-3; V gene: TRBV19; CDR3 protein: ASTEGSGTDTQY
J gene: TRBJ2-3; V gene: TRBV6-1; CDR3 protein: ASSEVAGYSDTQY
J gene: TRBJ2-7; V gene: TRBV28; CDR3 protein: ASSPPRTGYEQY
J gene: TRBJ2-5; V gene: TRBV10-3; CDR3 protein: AISESGGGPETQY
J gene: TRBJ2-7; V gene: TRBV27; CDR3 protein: ASSLGARVYEQY
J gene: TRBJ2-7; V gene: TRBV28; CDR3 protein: ASSSPPVSYEQY
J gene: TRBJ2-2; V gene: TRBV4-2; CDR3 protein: ASSPRTSGGNTGELF
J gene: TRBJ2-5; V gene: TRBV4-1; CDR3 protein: ASSQGGGARAETQY
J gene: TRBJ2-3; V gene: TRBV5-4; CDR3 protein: ASSSSGTQGTQY
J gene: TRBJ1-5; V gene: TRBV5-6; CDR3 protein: ASSLTGDQPQH
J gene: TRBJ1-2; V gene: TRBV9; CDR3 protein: ASSPHRGQGDGYT
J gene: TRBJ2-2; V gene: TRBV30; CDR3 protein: AGLQGRSGELF
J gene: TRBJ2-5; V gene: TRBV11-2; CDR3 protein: ASSPSTRGETQY
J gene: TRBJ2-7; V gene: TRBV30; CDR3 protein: ACTSGGGEQY
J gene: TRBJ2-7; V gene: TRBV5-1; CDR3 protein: ASNPTGGPNPGEQY
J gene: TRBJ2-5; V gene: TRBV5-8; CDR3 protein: ASSLIRGETQY
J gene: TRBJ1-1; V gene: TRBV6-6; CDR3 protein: ASSYEGWNTEAF
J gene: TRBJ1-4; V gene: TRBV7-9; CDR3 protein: ASSSDRVRTNEKLF
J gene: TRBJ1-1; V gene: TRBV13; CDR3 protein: ASSERTGGAF
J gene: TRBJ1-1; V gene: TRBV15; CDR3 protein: ATSRPGQYEAEAF
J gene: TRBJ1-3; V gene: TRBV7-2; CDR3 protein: ASSSGISGNTIY
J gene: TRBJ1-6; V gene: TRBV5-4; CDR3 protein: ASGDRPSYNSPLH
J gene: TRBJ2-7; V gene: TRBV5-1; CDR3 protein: ASSLDINSYEQY
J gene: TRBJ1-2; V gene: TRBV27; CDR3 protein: ASSLQGNYGYT